This T cell receptor (beta chain) emerged from a study of early T cells in non-severe SARS-CoV-2 infection (dated by TCRdb to the early 2020s). Concerning the study at large: TCR sequencing used bulk RNA from unsorted whole blood, so alpha and beta chains could not be paired.

Receptor amplification or capture employed 5' RACE. Sequencing was performed on a NextSeq 500. Unique molecular identifiers were attached to individual cDNA molecules in the TCR library protocol so that sequencing error and PCR bias could be corrected. Sequencing covered both TCR alpha and beta chains, and within each sample the abundances of alpha and beta sequences were tightly co-correlated. As for the authors' bioinformatics: Decombinator V4 was used to annotate TCR sequences for V gene, J gene and CDR3. TCRs were defined as expanded if a significant change between any two time points was detected under a Poisson model with p below 0.0001. TCR abundances were normalised to the total number of TCRs sequenced in each sample and reported as counts per million. TRAV1-2 paired with TRAJ12, TRAJ20 or TRAJ33 defined MAIT TCRs, while TRAV10 paired with TRAJ18 defined iNKT TCRs. A search of VDJdb, accessed on 1 November 2021, was run for TCRs annotated to CMV, EBV and SARS-CoV-2, with TCRs annotated for multiple antigens excluded. Starting from the raw public reads, TCRdb applied fastp trimming at Q25, assembled clones with MiXCR and retained in-frame beta chains. Entries that share a CDR3 protein sequence are merged under the most common genes and DNA. TCRdb assigned the V and J calls; the authors' analysis was not used. In all, the sample holds about 70,000 distinct CDR3 sequences, and more than 8% of those were seen once. Less than 20% of the sample rests with the top ten.

General study outcomes and caveats: VDJdb matching was skewed toward anti-spike CD8 responses and likely underestimated virus-specific expansions, missing private and CD4 specificities.

Set within a cohort of healthcare workers in London, UK, this nested case-control study involved weekly PCR testing of nasopharyngeal swabs along with blood sampling. Healthcare workers were recruited between 23 and 31 March 2020, during the week of the UK lockdown, and were followed weekly for up to roughly 16 weeks. Sequences MNHEY (CDR1) and SVGEGT (CDR2) are obtained from the germline V gene. Ends trimmed: V by 0 bases, J by 4 bases; bases unmatched to a gene: 5. The CDR3 goes from the cysteine to the phenylalanine over 16 residues. Only CDR3 DNA remains: 48 bases, in frame from the first base. This clonotype showed up just a few times. Its specific antigen is unknown. Per-base qualities were not stored, and no clone one base away is much larger.

The receptor was derived from an adult who was a healthcare worker with PCR-confirmed SARS-CoV-2 infection or an uninfected control (not recorded which). Source: whole blood, taken at baseline. The V gene is TRBV6-2 or TRBV6-3 and the J gene is TRBJ2-7; 11 central bases correspond to TRBD2. Here the CDR3 is given as CASSYSGTSGSYEQYF. The base sequence is TGTGCCAGCAGTTACTCGGGTACTAGCGGGAGTTACGAGCAGTACTTC.